The 7 T cell receptor beta chains below all came from one sample that was sequenced in a study of PD-1 blockade in classical Hodgkin lymphoma. All patients experienced relapse after autologous stem cell transplantation, and brentuximab vedotin exposure was variable. Sequencing was performed with immunoSEQ multiplex PCR; in TCRdb, only in-frame clones are kept and a portion is missing. The table records some 22,000 clones, roughly 77% of them present only once. The sample was peripheral blood mononuclear cells (PBMCs), taken before the second cycle of nivolumab. The receptors were gathered from a human donor with classical Hodgkin lymphoma.

The chain uses TRBV5-4 and TRBJ1-2, with TRBD1 matching 9 bases. The CDR3 is made up of 14 amino acids. With V trimmed by 4 bases and J by 8 bases, 9 bases remained unmatched. CDR1 and CDR2 (germline): SGHNT, YYREEE (reference sequence). The CDR3 DNA is TGTGCCAGCAGCCAAGGGACAGGGTTGCGGGGCTACACCTTC. This gives the protein CASSQGTGLRGYTF.

This chain joins TRBV9 and TRBJ2-2, with D possibly being TRBD2 (5 bases). This CDR3 spans 17 amino acids. V was clipped by 4 bases and J by 0 bases, with 16 bases between them. CDR1 and CDR2 from the germline V gene are SGDLS and YYNGEE. CDR3 nucleotide sequence: TGTGCCAGCAGCTTACGAGTGGAGGAGCCGAACACCGGGGAGCTGTTTTTT. Translated, it gives CASSLRVEEPNTGELFF.

The chain links TRBV14 to TRBJ1-6; D is ambiguous. Deletions cut 0 bases from V and 2 bases from J, with 11 bases between. The CDR3 is 17 amino acids. Per the germline V gene, CDR1 is SGHDN and CDR2 is FVKESK. This CDR3 is CASSQDKIAAYNSPLHF. The CDR3 nucleotides read TGTGCCAGCAGCCAAGATAAGATAGCTGCCTATAATTCACCCCTCCACTTT. The whole variable domain, filled in from reference TRBV14 and TRBJ1-6, reads EAGVTQFPSHSVIEKGQTVTLRCDPISGHDNLYWYRRVMGKEIKFLLHFVKESKQDESGMPNNRFLAERTGGTYSTLKVQPAELEDSGVYFCASSQDKIAAYNSPLHFGNGTRLTVT.

The chain uses TRBV18 and TRBJ2-7; 8 bases line up with TRBD1. V trimming: 3 bases; J trimming: 1 base; junction bases outside the gene matches: 2. CDR3 size: 14 residues. The V gene's germline CDR1 is KGHSH and CDR2 LQKENI. CDR3: CASSPRTGSYEQYF. CDR3 in DNA: TGTGCCAGCTCACCTCGGACAGGGTCCTACGAGCAGTACTTC.

The rearrangement joins TRBV4-3 to TRBJ2-5, with 8 bases lining up with TRBD1. V shed 5 bases, J shed 1 base, and the junction held 9 bases outside the gene matches. CDR3 length equals 16 residues. From germline, CDR1 is LGHNA and CDR2 YSLEER. DNA for the CDR3: TGCGCCAGCAGCTATGGCTTGGGACAGGTCCAAGAGACCCAGTACTTC. Translation gives CASSYGLGQVQETQYF.

The chain joins TRBV6-1 to TRBJ1-6, with unresolved D. The CDR3 sequence is 19 residues long. From germline, CDR1 is MNHNS and CDR2 SASEGT. Trimming took 1 base from V and 1 from J, leaving 17 bases between them. The CDR3, as DNA: TGTGCCAGCAGTGAAGAAGAGGCAGGTATGGGATCCTATAATTCACCCCTCCACTTT. It codes for CASSEEEAGMGSYNSPLHF.

The chain recombines TRBV25-1 with TRBJ2-5, with D tentatively TRBD1 or TRBD2 (6 bases each). The CDR3 runs to 17 residues. CDR1 MGHDK and CDR2 SYGVNS come from the germline V gene. Trimming pared 2 bases from V and 0 bases from J, leaving 16 bases between. CDR3 amino acids: CASSEGIRRGDQETQYF. The CDR3 DNA sequence: TGTGCCAGCAGTGAAGGGATCCGGAGGGGGGACCAAGAGACCCAGTACTTC.